Reported below is one T cell receptor beta chain. The CDR3 is 18 residues long. V trimming: 4 bases; J trimming: 1 base; junction bases outside the gene matches: 16. Germline V CDR1 and CDR2: LNHDA, SQIVND (reference sequence). This sample stems from a study of cytomegalovirus exposure and HLA in healthy donors. PCR used 60 Vbeta primers and 13 Jbeta primers. Method: immunoSEQ multiplex PCR; TCRdb's copy keeps in-frame clones and lacks some. The repertoire holds about 100,000 clones, with roughly three quarters as singletons. This chain links TRBV19 with TRBJ2-7; 7 nucleotides match TRBD1. This clonotype originated in a man aged 18 to 29 in good health and CMV-seronegative. The sample consisted of PBMCs. The DNA of the CDR3 is TGTGCCAGTAGTAAGTATATGTGGGACAGAGGATCATCCTACGAGCAGTACTTC. Its translation: CASSKYMWDRGSSYEQYF. Supplemented by reference TRBV19 and TRBJ2-7, the full variable domain reads DGGITQSPKYLFRKEGQNVTLSCEQNLNHDAMYWYRQDPGQGLRLIYYSQIVNDFQKGDIAEGYSVSREKKESFPLTVTSAQKNPTAFYLCASSKYMWDRGSSYEQYFGPGTRLTVT.